This T cell receptor (beta chain) was recorded in a study of blood T cell repertoires in COVID-19. Background on the study: Italy, Spain and the United States were the sources of the convalescent and acute COVID-19 samples. PBMCs, B-cell-depleted T cells, or T cells provided the cDNA or gDNA that made up the material.

Sequenced by immunoSEQ multiplex PCR; TCRdb stores in-frame clones only, minus some. The sample has 45,000 to 50,000 clones; around 80% are singletons. CDR1 ENHRY and CDR2 SYGVKD come from the germline V gene. This CDR3 has 11 residues. The V end was cut by 8 bases, the J end by 2 bases, with 7 bases between. The clonotype comes from a man older than 75 in a cohort sampled during active COVID-19. The sample comprised peripheral blood. This rearrangement joins TRBV10-3 to TRBJ2-7; possible D gene TRBD1, 6 bases. CDR3: CAIGQTYEQYF. CDR3 in DNA: TGTGCCATCGGACAGACCTACGAGCAGTACTTC.